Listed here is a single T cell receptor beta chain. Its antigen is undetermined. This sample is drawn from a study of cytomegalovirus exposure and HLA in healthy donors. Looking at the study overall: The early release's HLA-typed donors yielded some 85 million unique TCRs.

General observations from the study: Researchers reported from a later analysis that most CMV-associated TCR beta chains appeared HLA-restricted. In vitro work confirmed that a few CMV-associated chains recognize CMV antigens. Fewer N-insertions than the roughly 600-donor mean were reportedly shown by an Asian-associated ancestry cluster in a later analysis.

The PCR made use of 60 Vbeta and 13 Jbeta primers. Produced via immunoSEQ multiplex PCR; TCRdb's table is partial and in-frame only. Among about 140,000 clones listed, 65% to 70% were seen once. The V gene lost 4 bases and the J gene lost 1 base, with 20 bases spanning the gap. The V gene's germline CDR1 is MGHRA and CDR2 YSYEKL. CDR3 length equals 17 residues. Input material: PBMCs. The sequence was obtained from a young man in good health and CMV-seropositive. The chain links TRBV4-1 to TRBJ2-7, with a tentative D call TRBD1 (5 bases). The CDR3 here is CASSLIDSPVTSYEQYF. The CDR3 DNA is TGCGCCAGCAGCCTCATCGACAGTCCGGTGACGTCCTACGAGCAGTACTTC.